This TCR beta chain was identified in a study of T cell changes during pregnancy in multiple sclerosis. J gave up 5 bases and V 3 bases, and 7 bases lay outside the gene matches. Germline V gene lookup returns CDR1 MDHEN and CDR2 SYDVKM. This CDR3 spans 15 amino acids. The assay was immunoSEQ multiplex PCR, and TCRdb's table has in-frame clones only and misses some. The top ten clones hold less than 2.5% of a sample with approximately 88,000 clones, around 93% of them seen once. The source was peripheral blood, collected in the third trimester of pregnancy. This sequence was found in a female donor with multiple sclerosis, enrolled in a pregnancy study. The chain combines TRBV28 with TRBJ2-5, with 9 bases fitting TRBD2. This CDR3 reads CASSFEAGGPETQYF. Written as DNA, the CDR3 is TGTGCCAGCAGTTTTGAAGCGGGAGGACCGGAGACCCAGTACTTC.